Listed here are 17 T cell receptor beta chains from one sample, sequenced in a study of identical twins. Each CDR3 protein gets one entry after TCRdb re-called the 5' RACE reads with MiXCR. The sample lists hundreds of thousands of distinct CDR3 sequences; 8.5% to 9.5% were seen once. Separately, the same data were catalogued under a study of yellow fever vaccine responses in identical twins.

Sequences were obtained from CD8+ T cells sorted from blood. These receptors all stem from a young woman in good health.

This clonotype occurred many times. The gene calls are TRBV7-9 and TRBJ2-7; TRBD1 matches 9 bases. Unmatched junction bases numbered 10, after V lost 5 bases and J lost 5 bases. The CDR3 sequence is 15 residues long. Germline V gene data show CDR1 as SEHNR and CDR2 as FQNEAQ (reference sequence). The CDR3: CASSGRDRVIHEQYF. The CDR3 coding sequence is TGTGCCAGCAGCGGCCGGGACAGGGTTATACACGAGCAGTACTTC.

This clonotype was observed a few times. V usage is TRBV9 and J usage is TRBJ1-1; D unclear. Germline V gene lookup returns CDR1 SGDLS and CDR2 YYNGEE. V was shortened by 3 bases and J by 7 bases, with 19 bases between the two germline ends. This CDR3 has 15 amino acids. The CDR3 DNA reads TGTGCCAGCAGCGACCACCCGTATGAACACTATGAAGCTTTCTTT. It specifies CASSDHPYEHYEAFF. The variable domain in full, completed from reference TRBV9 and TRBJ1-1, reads DSGVTQTPKHLITATGQRVTLRCSPRSGDLSVYWYQQSLDQGLQFLIQYYNGEERAKGNILERFSAQQFPDLHSELNLSSLELGDSALYFCASSDHPYEHYEAFFGQGTRLTVV.

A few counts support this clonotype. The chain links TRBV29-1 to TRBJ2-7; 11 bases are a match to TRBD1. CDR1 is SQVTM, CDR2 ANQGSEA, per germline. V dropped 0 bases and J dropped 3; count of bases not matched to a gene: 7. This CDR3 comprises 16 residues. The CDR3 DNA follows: TGCAGCGTTGAAGATCCAGAAGGGACAGGGGGCTACGAGCAGTACTTC. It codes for CSVEDPEGTGGYEQYF.

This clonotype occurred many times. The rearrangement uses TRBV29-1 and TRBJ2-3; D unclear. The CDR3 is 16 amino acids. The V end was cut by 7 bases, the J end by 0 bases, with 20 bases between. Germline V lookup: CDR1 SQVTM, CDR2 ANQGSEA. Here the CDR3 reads CSAHYPNPESTDTQYF. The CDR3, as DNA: TGCAGCGCCCATTATCCGAACCCTGAGAGCACAGATACGCAGTATTTT.

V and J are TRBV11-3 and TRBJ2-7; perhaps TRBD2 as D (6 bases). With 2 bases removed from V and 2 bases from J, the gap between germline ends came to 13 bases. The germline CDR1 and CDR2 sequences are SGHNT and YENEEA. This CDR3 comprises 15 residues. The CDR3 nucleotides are TGTGCCAGCAGCTTAAACGCGGGGCCCACCTACGAGCAGTACTTC. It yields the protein CASSLNAGPTYEQYF.

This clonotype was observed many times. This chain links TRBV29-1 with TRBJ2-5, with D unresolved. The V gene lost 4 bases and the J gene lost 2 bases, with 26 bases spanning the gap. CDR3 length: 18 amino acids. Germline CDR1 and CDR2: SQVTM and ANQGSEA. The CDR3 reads CSVVSGLSERGLQETQYF. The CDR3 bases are TGCAGCGTTGTCTCGGGTCTGTCCGAGCGTGGGCTACAAGAGACCCAGTACTTC. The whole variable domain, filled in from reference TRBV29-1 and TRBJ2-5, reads SAVISQKPSRDICQRGTSLTIQCQVDSQVTMMFWYRQQPGQSLTLIATANQGSEATYESGFVIDKFPISRPNLTFSTLTVSNMSPEDSSIYLCSVVSGLSERGLQETQYFGPGTRLLVL.

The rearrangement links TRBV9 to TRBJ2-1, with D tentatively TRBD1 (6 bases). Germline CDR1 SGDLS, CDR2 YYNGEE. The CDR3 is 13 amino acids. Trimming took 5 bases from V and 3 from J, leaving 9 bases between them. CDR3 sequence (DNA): TGTGCCAGCAGGGGGGCTCTCTACAATGAGCAGTTCTTC. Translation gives CASRGALYNEQFF.

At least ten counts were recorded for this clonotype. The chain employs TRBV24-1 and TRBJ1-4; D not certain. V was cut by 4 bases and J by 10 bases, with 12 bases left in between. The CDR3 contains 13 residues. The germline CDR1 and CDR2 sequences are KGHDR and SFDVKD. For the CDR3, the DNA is TGTGCCACCAGTGAAGCAGTGACGGGAAAACTGTTTTTT. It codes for CATSEAVTGKLFF.

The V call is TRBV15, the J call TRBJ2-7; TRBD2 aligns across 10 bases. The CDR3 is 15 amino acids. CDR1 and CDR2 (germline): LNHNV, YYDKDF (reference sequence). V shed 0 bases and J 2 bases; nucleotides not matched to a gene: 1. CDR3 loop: CATSRDGLAAYEQYF. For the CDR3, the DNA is TGTGCCACCAGCAGAGACGGACTAGCGGCCTACGAGCAGTACTTC.

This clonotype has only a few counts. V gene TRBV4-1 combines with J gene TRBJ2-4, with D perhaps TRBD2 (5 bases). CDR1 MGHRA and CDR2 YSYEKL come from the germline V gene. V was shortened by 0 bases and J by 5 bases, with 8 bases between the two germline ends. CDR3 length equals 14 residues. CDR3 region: CASSQERRENIQYF. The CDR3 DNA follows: TGCGCCAGCAGCCAAGAACGGCGGGAAAACATTCAGTACTTC.

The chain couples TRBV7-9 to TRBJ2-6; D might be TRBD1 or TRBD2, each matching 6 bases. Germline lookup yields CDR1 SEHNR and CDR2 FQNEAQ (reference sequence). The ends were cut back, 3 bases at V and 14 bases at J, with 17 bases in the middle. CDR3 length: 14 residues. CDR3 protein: CASSLGGGDVILTF. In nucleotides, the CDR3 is TGTGCCAGCAGCTTGGGGGGCGGGGACGTCATCCTGACTTTC.

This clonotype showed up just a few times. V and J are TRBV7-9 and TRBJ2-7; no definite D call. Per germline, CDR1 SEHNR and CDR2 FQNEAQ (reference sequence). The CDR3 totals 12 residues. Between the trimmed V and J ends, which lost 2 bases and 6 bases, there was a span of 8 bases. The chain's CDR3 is CASSLSSVEQYF. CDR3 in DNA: TGTGCCAGCAGCTTATCGTCTGTCGAGCAGTACTTC. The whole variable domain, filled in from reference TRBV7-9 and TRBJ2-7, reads DTGVSQNPRHKITKRGQNVTFRCDPISEHNRLYWYRQTLGQGPEFLTYFQNEAQLEKSRLLSDRFSAERPKGSFSTLEIQRTEQGDSAMYLCASSLSSVEQYFGPGTRLTVT.

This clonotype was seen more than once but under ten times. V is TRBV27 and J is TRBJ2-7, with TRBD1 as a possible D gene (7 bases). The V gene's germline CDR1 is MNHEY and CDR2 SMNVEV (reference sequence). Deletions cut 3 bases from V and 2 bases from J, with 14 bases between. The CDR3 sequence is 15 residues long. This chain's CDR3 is CASSFNRGGTYEQYF. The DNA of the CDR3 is TGTGCCAGCAGTTTCAACAGGGGAGGAACCTACGAGCAGTACTTC.

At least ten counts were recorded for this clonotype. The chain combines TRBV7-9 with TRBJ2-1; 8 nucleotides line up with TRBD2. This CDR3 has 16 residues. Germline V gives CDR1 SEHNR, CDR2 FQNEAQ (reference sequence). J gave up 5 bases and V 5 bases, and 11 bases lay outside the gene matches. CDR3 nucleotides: TGTGCCAGCAGCCCTATTGGTGCGGGAGGAAACAATGAGCAGTTCTTC. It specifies CASSPIGAGGNNEQFF.

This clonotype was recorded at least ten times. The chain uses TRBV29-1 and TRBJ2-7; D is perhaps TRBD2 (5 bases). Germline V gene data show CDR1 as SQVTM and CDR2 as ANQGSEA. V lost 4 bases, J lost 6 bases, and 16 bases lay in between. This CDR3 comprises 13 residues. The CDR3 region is CSVVEGNGIEQYF. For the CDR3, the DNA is TGCAGCGTTGTCGAGGGAAATGGTATCGAGCAGTACTTC.

CDR3: CASSNQITGELFF. CDR3 DNA sequence: TGTGCCAGCAGTAATCAAATTACCGGGGAGCTGTTTTTT. This sequence joins TRBV6-2 or TRBV6-3 and TRBJ2-2, with no clear D. V was clipped by 5 bases and J by 5 bases, with 9 bases between them. Germline V gene data show CDR1 as MNHEY and CDR2 as SVGEGT. The CDR3 sequence is 13 residues long.

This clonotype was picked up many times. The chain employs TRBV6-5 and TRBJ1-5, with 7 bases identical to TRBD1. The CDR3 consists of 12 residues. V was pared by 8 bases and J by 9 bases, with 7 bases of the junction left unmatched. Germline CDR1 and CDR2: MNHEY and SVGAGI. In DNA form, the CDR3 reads TGTGCCAGCGGACAGGCGAAAGGGCCCCAGCATTTT. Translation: CASGQAKGPQHF.